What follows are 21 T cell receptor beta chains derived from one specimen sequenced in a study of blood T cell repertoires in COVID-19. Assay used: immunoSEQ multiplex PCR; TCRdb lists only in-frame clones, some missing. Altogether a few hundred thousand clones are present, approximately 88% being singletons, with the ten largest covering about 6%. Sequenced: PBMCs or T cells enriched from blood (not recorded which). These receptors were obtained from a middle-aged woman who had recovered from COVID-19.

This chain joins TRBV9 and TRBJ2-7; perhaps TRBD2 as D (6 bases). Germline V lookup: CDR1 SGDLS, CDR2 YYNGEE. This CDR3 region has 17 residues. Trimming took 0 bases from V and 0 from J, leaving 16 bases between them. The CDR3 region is CASSVGRDGSNSYEQYF. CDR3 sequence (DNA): TGTGCCAGCAGCGTAGGGAGGGATGGGAGCAACTCCTACGAGCAGTACTTC.

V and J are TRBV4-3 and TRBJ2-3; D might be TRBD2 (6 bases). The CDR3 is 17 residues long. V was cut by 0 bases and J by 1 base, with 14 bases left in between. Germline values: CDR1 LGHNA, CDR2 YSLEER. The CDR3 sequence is CASSQDLRQRGTDTQYF. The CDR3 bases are TGCGCCAGCAGCCAAGATCTTAGGCAGCGGGGCACAGATACGCAGTATTTT.

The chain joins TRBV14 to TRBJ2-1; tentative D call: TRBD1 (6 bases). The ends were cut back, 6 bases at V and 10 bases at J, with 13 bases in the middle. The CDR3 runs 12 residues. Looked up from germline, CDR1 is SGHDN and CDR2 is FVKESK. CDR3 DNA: TGTGCCAGCAGTAGACTCCAGGGGGAGCAGTTCTTC. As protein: CASSRLQGEQFF. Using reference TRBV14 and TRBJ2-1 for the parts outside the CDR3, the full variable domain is EAGVTQFPSHSVIEKGQTVTLRCDPISGHDNLYWYRRVMGKEIKFLLHFVKESKQDESGMPNNRFLAERTGGTYSTLKVQPAELEDSGVYFCASSRLQGEQFFGPGTRLTVL.

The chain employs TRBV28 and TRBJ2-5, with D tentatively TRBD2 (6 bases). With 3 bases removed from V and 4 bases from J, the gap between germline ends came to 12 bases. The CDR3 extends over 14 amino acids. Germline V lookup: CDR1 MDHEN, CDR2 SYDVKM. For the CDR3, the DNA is TGTGCCAGCAGTTTCGGGACTTCCCGAGAGACCCAGTACTTC. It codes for CASSFGTSRETQYF.

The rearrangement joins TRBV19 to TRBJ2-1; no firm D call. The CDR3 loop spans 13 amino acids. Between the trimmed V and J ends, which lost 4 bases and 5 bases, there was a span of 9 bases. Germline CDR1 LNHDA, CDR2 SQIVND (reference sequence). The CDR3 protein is CASSRVADNEQFF. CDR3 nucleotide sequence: TGTGCCAGTAGTAGGGTAGCAGACAATGAGCAGTTCTTC.

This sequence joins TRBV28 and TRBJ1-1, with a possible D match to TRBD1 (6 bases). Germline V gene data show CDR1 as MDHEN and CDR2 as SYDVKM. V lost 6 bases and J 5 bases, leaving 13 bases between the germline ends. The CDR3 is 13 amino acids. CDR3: CASRGGTLTEAFF. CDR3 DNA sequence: TGTGCCAGCAGGGGAGGGACACTGACTGAAGCTTTCTTT.

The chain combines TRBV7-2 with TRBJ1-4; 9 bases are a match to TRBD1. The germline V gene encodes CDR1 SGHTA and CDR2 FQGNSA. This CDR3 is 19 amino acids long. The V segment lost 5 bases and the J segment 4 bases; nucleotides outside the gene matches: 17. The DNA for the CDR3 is TGTGCCAGCAGCCCACGCCCCGGGACAGGGTCCTCCTTTAATGAAAAACTGTTTTTT. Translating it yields CASSPRPGTGSSFNEKLFF.

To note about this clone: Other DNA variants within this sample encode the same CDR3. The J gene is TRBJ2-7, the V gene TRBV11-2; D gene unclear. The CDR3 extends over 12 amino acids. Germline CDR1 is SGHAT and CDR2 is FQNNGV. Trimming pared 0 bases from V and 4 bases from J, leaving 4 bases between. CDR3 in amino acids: CASSLDRYEQYF. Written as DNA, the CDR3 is TGTGCCAGCAGCTTAGATCGGTACGAGCAGTACTTC.

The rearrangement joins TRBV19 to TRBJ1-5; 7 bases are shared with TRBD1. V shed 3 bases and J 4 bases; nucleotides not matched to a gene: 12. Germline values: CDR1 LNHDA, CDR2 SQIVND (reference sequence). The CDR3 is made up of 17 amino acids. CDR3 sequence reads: CASSISAGQILNQPQHF. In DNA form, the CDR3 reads TGTGCCAGTAGTATCTCGGCGGGACAGATTCTAAATCAGCCCCAGCATTTT.

The chain's CDR3 is CSASWVGGTYEQYF. DNA for the CDR3: TGCAGTGCTAGTTGGGTCGGCGGTACCTACGAGCAGTACTTC. The chain links TRBV20-1 to TRBJ2-7; no firm D call. The CDR3 totals 14 residues. With 3 bases removed from V and 2 bases from J, the gap between germline ends came to 14 bases. CDR1 is DFQATT, CDR2 SNEGSKA, per germline (reference sequence).

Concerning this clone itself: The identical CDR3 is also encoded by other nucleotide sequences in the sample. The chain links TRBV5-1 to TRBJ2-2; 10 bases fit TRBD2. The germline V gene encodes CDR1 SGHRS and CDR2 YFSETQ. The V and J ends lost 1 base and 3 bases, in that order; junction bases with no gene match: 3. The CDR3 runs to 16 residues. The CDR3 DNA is TGCGCCAGCAGCTTGATCCTAGCGGGAGACACCGGGGAGCTGTTTTTT. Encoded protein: CASSLILAGDTGELFF.

This chain's CDR3 is CASSSRKTSLGEQYF. The CDR3 nucleotides are TGTGCCAGCAGTTCCCGAAAGACTAGTTTGGGCGAGCAGTACTTC. The V call is TRBV28, the J call TRBJ2-7; tentatively, D is TRBD2 (6 bases). V was trimmed by 4 bases and J by 6 bases, leaving 19 bases between them. Germline CDR1 is MDHEN and CDR2 is SYDVKM. The CDR3 totals 15 residues.

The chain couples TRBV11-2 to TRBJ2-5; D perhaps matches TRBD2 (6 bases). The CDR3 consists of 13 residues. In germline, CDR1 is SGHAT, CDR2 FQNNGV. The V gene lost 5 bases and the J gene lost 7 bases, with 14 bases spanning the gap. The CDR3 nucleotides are TGTGCCAGCAGCAGGGACTCCTTGGCGACCCAGTACTTC. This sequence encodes CASSRDSLATQYF.

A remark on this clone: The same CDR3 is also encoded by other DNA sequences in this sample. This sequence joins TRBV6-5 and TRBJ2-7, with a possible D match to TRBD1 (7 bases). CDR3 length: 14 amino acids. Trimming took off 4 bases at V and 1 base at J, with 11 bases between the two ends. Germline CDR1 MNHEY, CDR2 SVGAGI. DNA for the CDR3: TGTGCCAGCAGTTCGCCAGGGGGGTCCTACGAGCAGTACTTC. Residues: CASSSPGGSYEQYF.

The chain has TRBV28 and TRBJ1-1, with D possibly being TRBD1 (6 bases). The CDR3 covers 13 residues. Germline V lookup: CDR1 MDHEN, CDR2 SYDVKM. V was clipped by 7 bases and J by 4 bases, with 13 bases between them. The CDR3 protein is CASTGDKGTEAFF. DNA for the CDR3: TGTGCCAGCACCGGGGACAAGGGCACTGAAGCTTTCTTT.

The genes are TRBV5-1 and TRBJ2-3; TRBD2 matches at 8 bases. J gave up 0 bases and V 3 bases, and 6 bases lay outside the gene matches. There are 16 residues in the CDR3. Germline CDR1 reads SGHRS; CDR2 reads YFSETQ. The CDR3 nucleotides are TGCGCCAGCAGCTCACAAGCGGGAGTCAGCACAGATACGCAGTATTTT. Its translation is CASSSQAGVSTDTQYF.

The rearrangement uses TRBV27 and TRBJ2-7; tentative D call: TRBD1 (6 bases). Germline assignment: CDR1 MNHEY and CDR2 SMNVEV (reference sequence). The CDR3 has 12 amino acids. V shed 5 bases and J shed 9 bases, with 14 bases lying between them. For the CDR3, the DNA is TGTGCCAGCAGTGTCAGGGGTTTAGGGCAGTACTTC. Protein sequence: CASSVRGLGQYF.

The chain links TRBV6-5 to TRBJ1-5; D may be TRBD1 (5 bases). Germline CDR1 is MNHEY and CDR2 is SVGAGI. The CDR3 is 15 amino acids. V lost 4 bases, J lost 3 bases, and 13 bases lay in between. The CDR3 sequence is CASSSRVGNNQPQHF. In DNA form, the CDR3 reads TGTGCCAGCAGTTCCAGGGTGGGAAACAATCAGCCCCAGCATTTT.

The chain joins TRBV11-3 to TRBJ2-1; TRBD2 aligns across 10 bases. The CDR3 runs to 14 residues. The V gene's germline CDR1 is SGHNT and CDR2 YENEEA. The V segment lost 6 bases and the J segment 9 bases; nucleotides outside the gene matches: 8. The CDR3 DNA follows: TGTGCCAGCAGTCCGGGACTAGCGACTTCTGAGCAGTTCTTC. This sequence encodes CASSPGLATSEQFF.

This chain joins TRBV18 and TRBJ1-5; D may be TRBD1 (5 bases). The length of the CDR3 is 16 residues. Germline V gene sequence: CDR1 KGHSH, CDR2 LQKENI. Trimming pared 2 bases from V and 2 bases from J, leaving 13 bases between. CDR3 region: CASSPMSGGGNQPQHF. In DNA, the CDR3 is TGTGCCAGCTCACCAATGTCCGGGGGTGGCAATCAGCCCCAGCATTTT.

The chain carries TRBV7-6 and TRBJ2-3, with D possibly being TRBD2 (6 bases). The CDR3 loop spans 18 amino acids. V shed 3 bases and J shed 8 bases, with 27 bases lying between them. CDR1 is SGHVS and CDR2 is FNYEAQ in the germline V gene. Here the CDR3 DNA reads TGTGCCAGCAGCTTCAATAGCGGAAACCCGCTTGAGTTAGGTACGCAGTATTTT. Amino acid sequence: CASSFNSGNPLELGTQYF.